This passage covers 20 T cell receptor beta chains from one sample sequenced in a study of cytomegalovirus exposure and HLA in healthy donors. In the PCR, 60 Vbeta and 13 Jbeta primers were used. Generated by immunoSEQ multiplex PCR, the TCRdb table keeps only in-frame clones and is missing some. The table shows some 150,000 clones, with around 10% occurring only once. The specimen was PBMCs. These receptors all come from a woman between 40 and 55 years old in good health and CMV-seropositive.

This clone was counted only a few times. V gene TRBV7-2 combines with J gene TRBJ1-2; 8 bases are shared with TRBD1. Per the germline V gene, CDR1 is SGHTA and CDR2 is FQGNSA. The CDR3 totals 14 residues. Trimming removed 1 base from V and 8 bases from J; junction bases left unmatched: 6. As DNA, the CDR3 is TGTGCCAGCAGCTTAGAAAGGCAGGGGGCGGGCTACACCTTC. Its translation: CASSLERQGAGYTF.

This clone was seen only a few times. The genes are TRBV7-8 and TRBJ2-7; tentative D call: TRBD1 (6 bases). CDR3 length equals 15 residues. From germline, CDR1 is SGHVS and CDR2 FQNEAQ. V was clipped by 5 bases and J by 7 bases, with 21 bases between them. The CDR3 spells CASSPVIGGGGEQYF. The CDR3 nucleotides read TGTGCCAGCAGCCCCGTGATAGGGGGTGGTGGGGAGCAGTACTTC.

This clone was counted between two and nine times. CDR3 residues: CASSPSGTGNEKLFF. CDR3 coding DNA: TGTGCCAGCAGCCCCTCGGGGACAGGGAATGAAAAACTGTTTTTT. The chain has TRBV4-2 and TRBJ1-4, with 9 bases lining up with TRBD1. This CDR3 spans 15 amino acids. V trimming: 4 bases; J trimming: 5 bases; junction bases outside the gene matches: 5. Germline lookup yields CDR1 LGHNA and CDR2 YNFKEQ.

This chain joins TRBV5-5 and TRBJ1-5; no clear D. This CDR3 is built from 14 residues. V was cut by 0 bases and J by 7 bases, with 11 bases left in between. Germline values: CDR1 SGHKS, CDR2 YYEKEE (reference sequence). The CDR3 spells CASSLGVSGQPQHF. The CDR3, as DNA: TGTGCCAGCAGCTTGGGGGTATCGGGGCAGCCCCAGCATTTT.

The chain uses TRBV5-4 and TRBJ2-5; D is undetermined. Germline values: CDR1 SGHNT, CDR2 YYREEE (reference sequence). The germline V and J ends were trimmed by 5 bases and 7 bases, with 15 bases remaining between them. There are 13 residues in the CDR3. The CDR3 spells CASSPATSGTQYF. CDR3 sequence (DNA): TGTGCCAGCAGTCCTGCTACCTCCGGGACCCAGTACTTC.

This clone was seen more than once but under ten times. V is TRBV2 and J is TRBJ2-7; TRBD1 aligns across 7 bases. The CDR3 runs to 16 residues. Trimming cost V 5 bases and J 5 bases; bases outside gene matches: 15. Germline V CDR1 and CDR2: SNHLY, FYNNEI. The DNA for the CDR3 is TGTGCCAGCAGTTGGAAAGTACAGGGGTTCCAAAACGAGCAGTACTTC. Translated: CASSWKVQGFQNEQYF.

The table lists this clone with a few counts. V usage is TRBV2 and J usage is TRBJ2-2; TRBD2 is a possible D gene (5 bases). Trimming stripped 5 bases from V and 7 bases from J, with 14 bases between. The CDR3 has 14 residues. Germline V CDR1 and CDR2: SNHLY, FYNNEI. In nucleotides, the CDR3 is TGTGCCAGCAGTTCTCGAAACCGGGACGGGGAGCTGTTTTTT. It specifies CASSSRNRDGELFF. Full variable domain (outside the CDR3, taken from reference TRBV2 and TRBJ2-2): EPEVTQTPSHQVTQMGQEVILRCVPISNHLYFYWYRQILGQKVEFLVSFYNNEISEKSEIFDDQFSVERPDGSNFTLKIRSTKLEDSAMYFCASSSRNRDGELFFGEGSRLTVL.

This clone was counted a few times. The V and J genes are TRBV6-5 and TRBJ1-5; 7 nucleotides agree with TRBD1. The length of the CDR3 is 15 residues. CDR1 and CDR2 (germline): MNHEY, SVGAGI. The ends lost 2 bases at V and 6 bases at J; junction bases unmatched: 7. The CDR3 loop is CASSYGQVWGQPQHF. In DNA, the CDR3 is TGTGCCAGCAGTTACGGACAGGTCTGGGGTCAGCCCCAGCATTTT.

The chain couples TRBV4-1 to TRBJ2-7; TRBD2 agrees at 10 bases. Germline CDR1 reads MGHRA; CDR2 reads YSYEKL. The CDR3 runs to 15 residues. V was clipped by 0 bases and J by 7 bases; unmatched bases: 6. The CDR3 nucleotides read TGCGCCAGCAGCCAAGAGAGGGATAGCGGGGGGGAGCAGTACTTC. Amino acid sequence: CASSQERDSGGEQYF.

V gene TRBV12-5 combines with J gene TRBJ1-1, with D unclear. V lost 0 bases to trimming and J lost 9 bases, with 14 bases between them. In germline, CDR1 is LGHNT, CDR2 FRNRAP. The CDR3 sequence is 14 residues long. CDR3 amino acids: CASGLVGSEGQAFF. CDR3 nucleotide sequence: TGTGCTAGTGGTTTGGTGGGGTCCGAGGGCCAAGCTTTCTTT.

This chain joins TRBV20-1 and TRBJ2-1; D gene unclear. The germline V gene encodes CDR1 DFQATT and CDR2 SNEGSKA (reference sequence). The V gene lost 3 bases and the J gene lost 6 bases, with 3 bases spanning the gap. The CDR3 loop spans 10 amino acids. CDR3 nucleotides: TGCAGTGCTAGCTTCAATGAGCAGTTCTTC. Amino acids: CSASFNEQFF.

This clone was detected only a few times. The chain employs TRBV7-9 and TRBJ2-5, with 11 bases matching TRBD1. The CDR3 is 16 residues long. J gave up 0 bases and V 5 bases, and 5 bases lay outside the gene matches. Germline values: CDR1 SEHNR, CDR2 FQNEAQ (reference sequence). CDR3 amino acids: CASSRGTGGYQETQYF. The DNA of the CDR3 is TGTGCCAGCAGCCGGGGGACAGGGGGGTACCAAGAGACCCAGTACTTC. Drawing the rest from reference TRBV7-9 and TRBJ2-5, the complete variable domain is DTGVSQNPRHKITKRGQNVTFRCDPISEHNRLYWYRQTLGQGPEFLTYFQNEAQLEKSRLLSDRFSAERPKGSFSTLEIQRTEQGDSAMYLCASSRGTGGYQETQYFGPGTRLLVL.

The J gene is TRBJ1-2, the V gene TRBV2; perhaps TRBD1 as D (5 bases). Looked up from germline, CDR1 is SNHLY and CDR2 is FYNNEI. V was cut by 7 bases and J by 7 bases, with 19 bases left in between. CDR3 length: 14 amino acids. The chain's CDR3 is CASIQAAGHFGYTF. The CDR3 DNA is TGTGCCAGCATCCAGGCGGCAGGGCACTTTGGCTACACCTTC.

This chain connects TRBV19 to TRBJ2-1; 10 bases are a match to TRBD1. Germline CDR1 and CDR2: LNHDA and SQIVND (reference sequence). This CDR3 has 15 residues. The ends lost 7 bases at V and 3 bases at J; junction bases unmatched: 6. DNA of the CDR3: TGTGCCAGTAAGGGGACAGGGGAAGACTACAATGAGCAGTTCTTC. Translation: CASKGTGEDYNEQFF.

The sample holds a few counts of this clone. Other DNA variants within this sample encode the same CDR3. This chain connects TRBV2 to TRBJ1-1, with D possibly TRBD1 on 6 matching bases. Between the trimmed V and J ends, which lost 5 bases and 1 base, there was a span of 8 bases. The CDR3 length is 13 residues. Per the germline V gene, CDR1 is SNHLY and CDR2 is FYNNEI. DNA for the CDR3: TGTGCCAGCAGTTCACAGGGGAACACTGAAGCTTTCTTT. Translating gives CASSSQGNTEAFF.

This rearrangement joins TRBV10-3 to TRBJ1-1; D unresolved. V gave up 7 bases and J gave up 0 bases, with 12 bases separating them. This CDR3 region has 14 residues. Germline-derived CDR1 and CDR2 are ENHRY and SYGVKD. CDR3 DNA: TGTGCCATCACTACGGACGGGATGAACACTGAAGCTTTCTTT. Translated, it gives CAITTDGMNTEAFF.

The chain joins TRBV7-9 to TRBJ1-1, with D maybe TRBD1 (6 bases). The CDR3 extends over 14 amino acids. The V gene's germline CDR1 is SEHNR and CDR2 FQNEAQ (reference sequence). Between the trimmed V and J ends, which lost 1 base and 4 bases, there was a span of 10 bases. The chain's CDR3 is CASSLGGRGTEAFF. The CDR3 DNA follows: TGTGCCAGCAGCTTAGGGGGGCGCGGCACTGAAGCTTTCTTT.

This clone was recorded a few times. The V gene is TRBV5-1, the J gene TRBJ1-1; D is possibly TRBD1 (5 bases). V lost 4 bases to trimming and J lost 6 bases, with 13 bases between them. From germline, CDR1 is SGHRS and CDR2 YFSETQ. This CDR3 region has 13 residues. CDR3 residues: CASSKGQGAEAFF. The CDR3, as DNA: TGCGCCAGCAGCAAAGGGCAGGGCGCTGAAGCTTTCTTT. Full variable domain (missing parts from reference TRBV5-1 and TRBJ1-1): KAGVTQTPRYLIKTRGQQVTLSCSPISGHRSVSWYQQTPGQGLQFLFEYFSETQRNKGNFPGRFSGRQFSNSRSEMNVSTLELGDSALYLCASSKGQGAEAFFGQGTRLTVV.

J is TRBJ1-2 and V is TRBV6-5; TRBD1 might be the D (6 bases). The germline V and J ends were trimmed by 4 bases and 4 bases, with 16 bases remaining between them. CDR1 is MNHEY and CDR2 is SVGAGI in the germline V gene. CDR3 size: 15 residues. The CDR3 DNA follows: TGTGCCAGCAGTTTGACAGGAGTAATTAGCTATGGCTACACCTTC. Its translation: CASSLTGVISYGYTF.

The chain joins TRBV29-1 to TRBJ1-3; 7 bases agree with TRBD1. The CDR3 totals 14 residues. From germline, CDR1 is SQVTM and CDR2 ANQGSEA. Trimming at V came to 7 bases and at J to 4 bases, leaving 10 bases not matched to a gene. The CDR3 sequence is CSAQDRVGGNTIYF. The CDR3 nucleotides read TGCAGCGCCCAAGACAGGGTGGGAGGAAACACCATATATTTT.